The clone carrying this T cell receptor (beta chain) came up a few times. Antigen: not known. Data came from immunoSEQ multiplex PCR; TCRdb stores just in-frame clones and leaves some out. Of hundreds of thousands of clones in the sample, about 74% were seen once. This specimen comes from a study of shared clonotypes between healthy human individuals. Study-level findings and limits: Estimated richness values were generally larger in naive subsets than in memory subsets.

The J segment lost 2 bases and the V segment lost 0 bases, leaving 6 bases of the junction unmatched. The germline CDR1 and CDR2 sequences are SGHRS and YFSETQ. The CDR3 is 16 residues long. The TCR originated in a woman aged 25-40 years in good health. The sample was memory CD4+ T cells sorted from blood. Subset given: CD45RA-negative fraction. This chain links TRBV5-1 with TRBJ2-7, with 9 bases identical to TRBD1. The CDR3 coding sequence is TGCGCCAGCAGCTTGGGGACAGGGGCCTCCACCTACGAGCAGTACTTC. Amino acid sequence: CASSLGTGASTYEQYF.